This T cell receptor beta chain emerged from a study of blood T cell repertoires in COVID-19. Background on the study: COVID-19 samples collected from the United States, Italy and Spain covered acute and convalescent phases. PBMCs, B-cell-depleted T cells, or T cells were the source of the cDNA or gDNA that made up the material.

The CDR3 consists of 14 residues. The germline gives CDR1 SNHLY, CDR2 FYNNEI. The V and J ends lost 2 bases and 3 bases respectively, with 7 bases between them. Seattle patients were enrolled during active infection and followed longitudinally. In the source study's methods: Cell counts per sample came from amplifying reference gene primers. Method: immunoSEQ multiplex PCR; TCRdb's copy keeps in-frame clones and lacks some. D and trimming come from the DNA, and the V and J calls and clone size come from that table. Of roughly 130,000 clones in the sample, less than 90% are singletons; the top ten hold about 8.1%.

This TCR derives from a man between 25 and 39 years old with COVID-19, enrolled during active disease. Material for sequencing was peripheral blood. The chain joins TRBV2 to TRBJ2-2; perhaps TRBD2 as D (5 bases). The chain's CDR3 is CASSERGDTGELFF. CDR3 coding DNA: TGTGCCAGCAGTGAACGGGGAGACACCGGGGAGCTGTTTTTT.